The 31 T cell receptor beta chains reported below all come from one sample, sequenced in a study of human T cells and chemical hapten exposure. Regarding time point: patch test 1, 2 weeks after DPC sensitization. Treatment here: therapeutic diphenylcyclopropenone sensitization with weekly scalp DPC. RNA extraction used unfractionated whole blood as the source of total RNA. TCRdb reprocessed the RACE reads with MiXCR, giving one entry per CDR3 protein. The sample has 40,000 to 65,000 distinct CDR3 sequences, about 11% seen once. The specimen comprised whole blood, sampled in connection with sensitization to the hapten diphenylcyclopropenone (DPC). These receptors all stem from a woman aged 40 to 50 with alopecia areata. Some clones in this sample may be carry-over from other donors' samples.

V gene TRBV30 combines with J gene TRBJ2-3; no clear D. This CDR3 comprises 12 residues. Per germline, CDR1 GTSNPN and CDR2 SVGIG (reference sequence). Trimming stripped 3 bases from V and 0 bases from J, with 4 bases between. CDR3 residues: CAWSYSTDTQYF. The CDR3 DNA reads as TGTGCCTGGAGCTACAGCACAGATACGCAGTATTTT.

This clonotype was observed at least ten times. DNA of the CDR3: TGTGCCAGCAGTTACTCAGCAGGGGTAAATAATTCACCCCTCCACTTT. Translated, it gives CASSYSAGVNNSPLHF. This chain uses TRBV6-5 with TRBJ1-6, with D maybe TRBD1 (6 bases). Trimming took off 0 bases at V and 5 bases at J, with 11 bases between the two ends. Germline V gene sequence: CDR1 MNHEY, CDR2 SVGAGI. The CDR3 spans 16 residues.

The rearrangement joins TRBV7-9 to TRBJ1-4; D gene ambiguous. This CDR3 comprises 14 residues. Looked up from germline, CDR1 is SEHNR and CDR2 is FQNEAQ (reference sequence). The V and J ends lost 5 bases and 3 bases respectively, with 10 bases between them. The CDR3 sequence: CASSKGRANEKLFF. CDR3 bases: TGTGCCAGCAGCAAAGGAAGGGCTAATGAAAAACTGTTTTTT.

The gene calls are TRBV7-2 and TRBJ2-6; D is unclear. CDR3 size: 15 residues. The germline V gene encodes CDR1 SGHTA and CDR2 FQGNSA. The V end lost 3 bases, the J end lost 0 bases, and 6 bases lay between the germline ends. The CDR3 coding sequence is TGTGCCAGCAGCTTGGTTGGCTCTGGGGCCAACGTCCTGACTTTC. This encodes CASSLVGSGANVLTF. The complete variable domain, with remaining parts taken from reference TRBV7-2 and TRBJ2-6, reads GAGVSQSPSNKVTEKGKDVELRCDPISGHTALYWYRQSLGQGLEFLIYFQGNSAPDKSGLPSDRFSAERTGGSVSTLTIQRTQQEDSAVYLCASSLVGSGANVLTFGAGSRLTVL.

This clonotype was seen ten or more times. The chain recombines TRBV19 with TRBJ1-5; D is possibly TRBD1 (5 bases). The CDR3 has 14 amino acids. V lost 7 bases to trimming and J lost 5 bases, with 15 bases between them. CDR1 and CDR2 (germline): LNHDA, SQIVND (reference sequence). The CDR3 protein is CASKPPGRHQPQHF. In nucleotides, the CDR3 is TGTGCCAGTAAACCCCCAGGGCGGCATCAGCCCCAGCATTTT.

At least ten counts were recorded for this clonotype. The V and J genes are TRBV28 and TRBJ2-2; 9 nucleotides match TRBD1. Germline-derived CDR1 and CDR2 are MDHEN and SYDVKM. Trimming removed 4 bases from V and 1 base from J; junction bases left unmatched: 7. The CDR3 has 17 residues. The CDR3 is CASSSLPGQGNTGELFF. The CDR3 bases are TGTGCCAGCAGTTCCCTACCGGGACAGGGGAACACCGGGGAGCTGTTTTTT.

This clonotype was detected a few times. The chain joins TRBV12-3 or TRBV12-4 to TRBJ1-3; D is perhaps TRBD1 (6 bases). This CDR3 spans 12 amino acids. DNA for the CDR3: TGTGCGGTCAGGGGAGCTGGAAACACCATATATTTT. It specifies CAVRGAGNTIYF.

This clonotype was seen many times. The chain combines TRBV7-6 with TRBJ2-1; D gene unclear. This CDR3 comprises 15 residues. The V end lost 0 bases, the J end lost 6 bases, and 12 bases lay between the germline ends. The germline gives CDR1 SGHVS, CDR2 FNYEAQ. The CDR3 DNA follows: TGTGCCAGCAGCTTAGCGGCCGCCGCTCTCAATGAGCAGTTCTTC. This sequence encodes CASSLAAAALNEQFF.

This clonotype counts as medium-sized. This rearrangement joins TRBV7-9 to TRBJ2-5, with 9 positions matching TRBD1. Germline CDR1 is SEHNR and CDR2 is FQNEAQ (reference sequence). V lost 1 base to trimming and J lost 4 bases; unmatched junction nucleotides: 7. The CDR3 length is 16 residues. The CDR3, as DNA: TGTGCCAGCAGCTTAGAGTGGGACAGGGTTCCAGAGACCCAGTACTTC. Translating it yields CASSLEWDRVPETQYF.

This clonotype showed up just a few times. V gene TRBV7-2 combines with J gene TRBJ2-1; 7 bases map to TRBD1. CDR1 and CDR2 (germline): SGHTA, FQGNSA. This CDR3 spans 15 amino acids. With V trimmed by 5 bases and J by 10 bases, 14 bases remained unmatched. CDR3 nucleotides: TGTGCCAGCAGCAATCCGAGGGGGCGCCTACAGGAGCAGTTCTTC. Encoded protein: CASSNPRGRLQEQFF.

The chain uses TRBV19 and TRBJ2-3; TRBD2 matches 9 bases. From germline, CDR1 is LNHDA and CDR2 SQIVND (reference sequence). The CDR3 consists of 15 residues. Trimming at V came to 5 bases and at J to 3 bases, leaving 6 bases not matched to a gene. The DNA of the CDR3 is TGTGCCAGTAGTGTTAGCGGGAGTAGGACAGATACGCAGTATTTT. It yields the protein CASSVSGSRTDTQYF.

The chain is built from TRBV24-1 and TRBJ2-3; D call uncertain. Germline V gene data show CDR1 as KGHDR and CDR2 as SFDVKD. V shed 9 bases and J shed 6 bases, with 15 bases lying between them. This CDR3 is built from 13 residues. CDR3 protein: CATYSPDVDTQYF. DNA of the CDR3: TGTGCCACCTACTCTCCGGACGTGGATACGCAGTATTTT.

In this sample, this clonotype turned up many times. J is TRBJ1-1 and V is TRBV29-1; no definite D call. The germline gives CDR1 SQVTM, CDR2 ANQGSEA. The CDR3 is made up of 14 amino acids. Trimming cost V 1 base and J 0 bases, with 9 bases left between them. DNA of the CDR3: TGCAGCGTTGAAGCTCTGGCCTTGAACACTGAAGCTTTCTTT. Protein product: CSVEALALNTEAFF.

Only a few counts were recorded for this clonotype. CDR3 sequence reads: CAWSVLAGRPGELFF. As DNA, the CDR3 is TGTGCCTGGAGTGTACTAGCGGGAAGGCCCGGGGAGCTGTTTTTT. The rearrangement uses TRBV30 and TRBJ2-2; 10 nucleotides agree with TRBD2. Germline V gene lookup returns CDR1 GTSNPN and CDR2 SVGIG (reference sequence). The junction had 4 bases not matched to a gene; V was cut back by 0 bases and J by 6 bases. This CDR3 is 15 amino acids long.

The chain uses TRBV28 and TRBJ1-1; tentatively, D is TRBD1 (5 bases). Germline V CDR1 and CDR2: MDHEN, SYDVKM. The CDR3 is 16 amino acids. Trimming stripped 2 bases from V and 1 base from J, with 14 bases between. The CDR3 nucleotides read TGTGCCAGCAGTTTACCCAGGGAATATAGGAACACTGAAGCTTTCTTT. It translates to CASSLPREYRNTEAFF. Full variable domain (rest looked up from reference TRBV28 and TRBJ1-1): DVKVTQSSRYLVKRTGEKVFLECVQDMDHENMFWYRQDPGLGLRLIYFSYDVKMKEKGDIPEGYSVSREKKERFSLILESASTNQTSMYLCASSLPREYRNTEAFFGQGTRLTVV.

This clonotype was observed at least ten times. This rearrangement joins TRBV12-3 or TRBV12-4 to TRBJ1-4; possibly TRBD1 for D (5 bases). This CDR3 is built from 12 residues. Trimming removed 5 bases at V and 8 bases at J, with 9 bases between. CDR3 loop: CASSGAGEKLFF. The CDR3 DNA sequence: TGTGCCAGCAGTGGGGCAGGCGAAAAACTGTTTTTT.

This clonotype was seen repeatedly, ten times or more. The J gene is TRBJ1-1, the V gene TRBV28, with D possibly TRBD1 on 5 matching bases. Between the trimmed V and J ends, which lost 4 bases and 2 bases, there was a span of 14 bases. Germline assignment: CDR1 MDHEN and CDR2 SYDVKM. The CDR3 runs 15 residues. CDR3 bases: TGTGCCAGCAGTTGGGGGACCGACGGAAACACTGAAGCTTTCTTT. Protein sequence: CASSWGTDGNTEAFF.

The CDR3 reads CSAAGTSDNEQFF. The CDR3 bases are TGCAGTGCGGCCGGGACTAGCGACAATGAGCAGTTCTTC. The rearrangement joins TRBV20-1 to TRBJ2-1; the match to TRBD2 covers 10 bases. The CDR3 totals 13 residues. Germline V CDR1 and CDR2: DFQATT, SNEGSKA (reference sequence). The V segment lost 6 bases and the J segment 5 bases; nucleotides outside the gene matches: 4.

This clonotype was counted only a few times. The gene calls are TRBV29-1 and TRBJ2-5; D unresolved. Trimming took 4 bases from V and 0 from J, leaving 18 bases between them. Germline V gene data show CDR1 as SQVTM and CDR2 as ANQGSEA. The CDR3 sequence is 16 residues long. CDR3 loop: CSVVGRSRSYQETQYF. The CDR3 DNA reads as TGCAGCGTTGTGGGTCGGAGCAGGAGTTACCAAGAGACCCAGTACTTC.

This clonotype occurred a few times. The CDR3, as DNA: TGTGCCAGCACCGCGTCCCCCCACGAGCAGTACTTC. Amino acids: CASTASPHEQYF. The chain joins TRBV28 to TRBJ2-7; D call uncertain. V was cut by 7 bases and J by 5 bases, with 12 bases left in between. Germline values: CDR1 MDHEN, CDR2 SYDVKM. The CDR3 has 12 amino acids. The full variable domain, completed using reference TRBV28 and TRBJ2-7, is DVKVTQSSRYLVKRTGEKVFLECVQDMDHENMFWYRQDPGLGLRLIYFSYDVKMKEKGDIPEGYSVSREKKERFSLILESASTNQTSMYLCASTASPHEQYFGPGTRLTVT.

This clonotype was detected only a few times. The rearrangement links TRBV6-1 to TRBJ2-7; maybe TRBD2 (5 bases). The germline V gene encodes CDR1 MNHNS and CDR2 SASEGT. The ends were cut back, 3 bases at V and 5 bases at J, with 14 bases in the middle. CDR3 length: 14 residues. The chain's CDR3 is CASSDGSSGDEQYF. DNA for the CDR3: TGTGCCAGCAGTGACGGCAGCTCCGGGGACGAGCAGTACTTC.

The V and J genes are TRBV28 and TRBJ2-1, with TRBD1 matching 9 bases. CDR3 size: 14 residues. V trimming: 5 bases; J trimming: 4 bases; junction bases outside the gene matches: 3. Germline CDR1 is MDHEN and CDR2 is SYDVKM. The CDR3 coding sequence is TGTGCCAGCAGTCGGACAGGGGCTTACAATGAGCAGTTCTTC. Translating gives CASSRTGAYNEQFF.

This clonotype was seen at least ten times. This chain joins TRBV20-1 and TRBJ1-5, with D uncertain. CDR3 length equals 15 residues. Per the germline V gene, CDR1 is DFQATT and CDR2 is SNEGSKA (reference sequence). Trimming removed 6 bases from V and 0 bases from J, with 15 bases in between. In DNA form, the CDR3 reads TGCAGTGCCAAACAGAGGACCGATAGCAATCAGCCCCAGCATTTT. This translates into CSAKQRTDSNQPQHF.

This clonotype was counted a few times. The CDR3 region has the DNA TGCAGCGTTGGAGATGACAGGGGTTTTGAGCAGTTCTTC. Its translation: CSVGDDRGFEQFF. The rearrangement links TRBV29-1 to TRBJ2-1, with 8 bases matching TRBD1. The germline V gene has CDR1 SQVTM and CDR2 ANQGSEA. V shed 4 bases and J 9 bases; nucleotides not matched to a gene: 8. The CDR3 is 13 amino acids.

At least ten counts were recorded for this clonotype. The genes are TRBV29-1 and TRBJ1-1; possibly TRBD1 for D (6 bases). Trimming took 7 bases from V and 3 from J, leaving 15 bases between them. This CDR3 region has 13 residues. The V gene's germline CDR1 is SQVTM and CDR2 ANQGSEA. The CDR3 DNA follows: TGCAGCGCTCAGGCGAGGGGGGACACTGAAGCTTTCTTT. This encodes CSAQARGDTEAFF.

This clonotype turned up a few times. V gene TRBV2 combines with J gene TRBJ1-5; maybe TRBD1 (5 bases). The germline V gene has CDR1 SNHLY and CDR2 FYNNEI. The CDR3 runs to 14 residues. Trimming removed 5 bases from V and 11 bases from J, with 19 bases in between. The CDR3 protein is CASSPGTVSRAQHF. The CDR3 region has the DNA TGTGCCAGCAGTCCGGGGACGGTTTCAAGGGCCCAGCATTTT.

This clonotype was observed many times. This chain links TRBV6-5 with TRBJ1-2, with TRBD1 matching 7 bases. Germline CDR1 MNHEY, CDR2 SVGAGI. The V segment lost 10 bases and the J segment 4 bases; nucleotides outside the gene matches: 9. CDR3 length: 13 amino acids. Here the CDR3 reads CATRTGPLYGYTF. CDR3 in DNA: TGTGCCACCCGGACAGGACCGCTCTATGGCTACACCTTC.

This clonotype occurred many times. The chain combines TRBV6-1 with TRBJ1-1, with a tentative D call TRBD1 (5 bases). Germline V gene lookup returns CDR1 MNHNS and CDR2 SASEGT. The CDR3 totals 16 residues. Trimming took off 2 bases at V and 5 bases at J, with 18 bases between the two ends. The CDR3 DNA sequence: TGTGCCAGCAGTGAATTGCCAGGGAGGGTTCGGACTGAAGCTTTCTTT. Encoded protein: CASSELPGRVRTEAFF.

The chain employs TRBV28 and TRBJ1-3, with unresolved D. This CDR3 is built from 11 residues. V shed 3 bases and J shed 3 bases, with 0 bases lying between them. Germline CDR1 reads MDHEN; CDR2 reads SYDVKM. CDR3 nucleotides: TGTGCCAGCAGTTTTGGAAACACCATATATTTT. Translation: CASSFGNTIYF. The full variable domain, rest sourced from reference TRBV28 and TRBJ1-3, is DVKVTQSSRYLVKRTGEKVFLECVQDMDHENMFWYRQDPGLGLRLIYFSYDVKMKEKGDIPEGYSVSREKKERFSLILESASTNQTSMYLCASSFGNTIYFGEGSWLTVV.

The sample holds a few counts of this clonotype. The chain links TRBV3-1 to TRBJ1-1, with TRBD1 identical over 8 bases. With V trimmed by 6 bases and J by 4 bases, 10 bases remained unmatched. This CDR3 contains 15 residues. In germline, CDR1 is LGHDT, CDR2 YNNKEL (reference sequence). CDR3 nucleotide sequence: TGTGCCAGCAGTCCACATGACAGGGGCGGCACTGAAGCTTTCTTT. It yields the protein CASSPHDRGGTEAFF.

The V call is TRBV6-1, the J call TRBJ1-3; 7 nucleotides agree with TRBD1. From germline, CDR1 is MNHNS and CDR2 SASEGT. The CDR3 sequence is 15 residues long. V trimming: 4 bases; J trimming: 2 bases; junction bases outside the gene matches: 5. The DNA for the CDR3 is TGTGCCAGCAGTGTCATCACAGGGGCTGGAAACACCATATATTTT. Amino acid sequence: CASSVITGAGNTIYF.